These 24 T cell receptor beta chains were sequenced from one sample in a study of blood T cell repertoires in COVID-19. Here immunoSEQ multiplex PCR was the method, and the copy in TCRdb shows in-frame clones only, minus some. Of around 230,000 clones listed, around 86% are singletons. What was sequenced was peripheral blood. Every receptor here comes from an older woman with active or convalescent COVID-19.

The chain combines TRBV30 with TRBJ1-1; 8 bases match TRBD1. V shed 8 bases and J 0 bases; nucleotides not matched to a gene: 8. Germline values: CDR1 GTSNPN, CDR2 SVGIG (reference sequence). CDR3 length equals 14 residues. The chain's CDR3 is CARDGTGLNTEAFF. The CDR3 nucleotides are TGTGCCAGAGACGGGACAGGTCTGAACACTGAAGCTTTCTTT.

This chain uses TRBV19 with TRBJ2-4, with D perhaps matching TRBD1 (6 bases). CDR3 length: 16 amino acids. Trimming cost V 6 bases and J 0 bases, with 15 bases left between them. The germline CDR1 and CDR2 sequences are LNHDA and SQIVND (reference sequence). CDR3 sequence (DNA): TGTGCCAGTAGGGGCAGGGACACCCTAGCCAAAAACATTCAGTACTTC. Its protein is CASRGRDTLAKNIQYF.

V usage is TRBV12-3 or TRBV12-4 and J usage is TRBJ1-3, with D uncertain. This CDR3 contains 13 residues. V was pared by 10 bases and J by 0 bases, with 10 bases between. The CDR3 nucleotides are TGTGCCATACCAGGCGCCTCTGGAAACACCATATATTTT. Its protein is CAIPGASGNTIYF.

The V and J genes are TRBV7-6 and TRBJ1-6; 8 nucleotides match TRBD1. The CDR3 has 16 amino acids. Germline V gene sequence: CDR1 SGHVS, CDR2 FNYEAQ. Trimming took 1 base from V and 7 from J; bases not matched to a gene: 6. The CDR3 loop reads CASSLDTGGMNSPLHF. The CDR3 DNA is TGTGCCAGCAGCTTAGATACAGGGGGAATGAATTCACCCCTCCACTTT.

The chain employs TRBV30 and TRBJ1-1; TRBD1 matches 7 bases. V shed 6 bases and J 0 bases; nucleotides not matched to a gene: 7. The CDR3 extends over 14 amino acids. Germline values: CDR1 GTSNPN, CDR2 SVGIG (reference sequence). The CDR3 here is CACQTGAVNTEAFF. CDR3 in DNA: TGTGCCTGTCAAACAGGGGCAGTGAACACTGAAGCTTTCTTT. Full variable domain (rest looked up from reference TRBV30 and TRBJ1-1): SQTIHQWPATLVQPVGSPLSLECTVEGTSNPNLYWYRQAAGRGLQLLFYSVGIGQISSEVPQNLSASRPQDRQFILSSKKLLLSDSGFYLCACQTGAVNTEAFFGQGTRLTVV.

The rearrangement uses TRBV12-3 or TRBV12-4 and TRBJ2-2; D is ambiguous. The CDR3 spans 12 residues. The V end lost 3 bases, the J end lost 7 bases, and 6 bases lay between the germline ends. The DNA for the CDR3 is TGTGCCAGCAGTTTCCGAGGCGGGGAGCTGTTTTTT. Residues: CASSFRGGELFF.

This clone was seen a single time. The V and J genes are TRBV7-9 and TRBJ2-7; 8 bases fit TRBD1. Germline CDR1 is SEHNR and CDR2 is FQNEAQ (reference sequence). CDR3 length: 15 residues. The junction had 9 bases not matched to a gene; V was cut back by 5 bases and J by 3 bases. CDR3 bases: TGTGCCAGCAGCCCGGACAGGGAATTCATCTACGAGCAGTACTTC. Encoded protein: CASSPDREFIYEQYF.

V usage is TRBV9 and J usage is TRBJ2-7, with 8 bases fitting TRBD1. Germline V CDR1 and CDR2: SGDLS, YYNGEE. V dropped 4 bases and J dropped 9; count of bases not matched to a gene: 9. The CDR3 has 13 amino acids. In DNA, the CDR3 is TGTGCCAGCAGCCCCGGGGACAGGCACGGGCAGTACTTC. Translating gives CASSPGDRHGQYF.

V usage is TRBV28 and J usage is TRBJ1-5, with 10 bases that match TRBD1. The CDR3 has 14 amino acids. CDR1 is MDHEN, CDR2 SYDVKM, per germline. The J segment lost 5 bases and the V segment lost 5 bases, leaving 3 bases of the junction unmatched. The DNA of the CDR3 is TGTGCCAGCAGTACGACAGGGGGCCATCAGCCCCAGCATTTT. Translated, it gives CASSTTGGHQPQHF.

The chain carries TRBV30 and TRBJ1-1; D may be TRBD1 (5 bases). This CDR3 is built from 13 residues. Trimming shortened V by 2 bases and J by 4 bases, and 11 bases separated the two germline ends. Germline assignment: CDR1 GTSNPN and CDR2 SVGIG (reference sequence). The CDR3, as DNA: TGTGCCTGGAGTCAGCGGGGGAGCACTGAAGCTTTCTTT. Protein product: CAWSQRGSTEAFF.

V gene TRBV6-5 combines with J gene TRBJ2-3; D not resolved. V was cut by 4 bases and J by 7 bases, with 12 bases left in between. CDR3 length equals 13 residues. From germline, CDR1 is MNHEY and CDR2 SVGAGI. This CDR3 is CASSLTALYTQYF. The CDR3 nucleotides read TGTGCCAGCAGTTTGACTGCGCTATATACGCAGTATTTT.

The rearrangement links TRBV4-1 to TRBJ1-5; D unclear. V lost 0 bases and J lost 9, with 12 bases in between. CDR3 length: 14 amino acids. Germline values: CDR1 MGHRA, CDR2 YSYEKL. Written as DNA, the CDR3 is TGCGCCAGCAGCCAAGAGTCGGGTGATCGGCCCCAGCATTTT. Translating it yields CASSQESGDRPQHF.

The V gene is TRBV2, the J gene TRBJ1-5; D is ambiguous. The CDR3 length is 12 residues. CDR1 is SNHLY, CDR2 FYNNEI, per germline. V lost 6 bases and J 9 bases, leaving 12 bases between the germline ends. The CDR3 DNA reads TGTGCCAGCAGCCTAGGGAGGATGCCCCAGCATTTT. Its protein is CASSLGRMPQHF.

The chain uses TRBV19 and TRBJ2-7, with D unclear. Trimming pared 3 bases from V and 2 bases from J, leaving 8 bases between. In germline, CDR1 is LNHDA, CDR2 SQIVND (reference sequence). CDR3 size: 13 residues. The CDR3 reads CASSITPAYEQYF. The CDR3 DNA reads TGTGCCAGTAGTATCACACCAGCCTACGAGCAGTACTTC.

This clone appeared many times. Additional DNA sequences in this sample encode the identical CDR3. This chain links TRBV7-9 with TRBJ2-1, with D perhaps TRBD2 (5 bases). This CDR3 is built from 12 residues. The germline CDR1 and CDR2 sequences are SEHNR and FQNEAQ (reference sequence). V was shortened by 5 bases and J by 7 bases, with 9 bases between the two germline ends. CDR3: CASSQEGNEQFF. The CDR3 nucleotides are TGTGCCAGCAGCCAAGAGGGAAATGAGCAGTTCTTC.

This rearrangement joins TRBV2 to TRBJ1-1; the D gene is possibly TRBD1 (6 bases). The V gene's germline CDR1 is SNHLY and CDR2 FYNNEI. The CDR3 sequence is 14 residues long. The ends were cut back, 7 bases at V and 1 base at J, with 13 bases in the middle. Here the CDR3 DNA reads TGTGCCAGCAAAGGGGAAGGGGGGAACACTGAAGCTTTCTTT. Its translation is CASKGEGGNTEAFF.

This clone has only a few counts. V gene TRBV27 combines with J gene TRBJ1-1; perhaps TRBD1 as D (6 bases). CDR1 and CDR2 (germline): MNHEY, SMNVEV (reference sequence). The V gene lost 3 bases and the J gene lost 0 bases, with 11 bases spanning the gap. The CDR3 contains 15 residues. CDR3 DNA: TGTGCCAGCAGTTTGCGGGGGGACATGAACACTGAAGCTTTCTTT. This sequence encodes CASSLRGDMNTEAFF.

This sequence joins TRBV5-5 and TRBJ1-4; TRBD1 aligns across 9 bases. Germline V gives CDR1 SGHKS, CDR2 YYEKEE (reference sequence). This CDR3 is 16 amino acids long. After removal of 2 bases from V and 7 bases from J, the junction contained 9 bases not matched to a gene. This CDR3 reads CASSLQGAGVGEKLFF. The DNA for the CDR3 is TGTGCCAGCAGCTTACAGGGGGCGGGAGTAGGTGAAAAACTGTTTTTT.

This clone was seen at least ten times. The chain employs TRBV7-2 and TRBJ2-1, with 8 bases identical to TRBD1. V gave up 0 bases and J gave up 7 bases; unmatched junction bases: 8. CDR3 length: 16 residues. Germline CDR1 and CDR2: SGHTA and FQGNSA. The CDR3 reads CASSLAGPGGANEQFF. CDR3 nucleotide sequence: TGTGCCAGCAGCTTAGCGGGGCCAGGGGGCGCGAATGAGCAGTTCTTC.

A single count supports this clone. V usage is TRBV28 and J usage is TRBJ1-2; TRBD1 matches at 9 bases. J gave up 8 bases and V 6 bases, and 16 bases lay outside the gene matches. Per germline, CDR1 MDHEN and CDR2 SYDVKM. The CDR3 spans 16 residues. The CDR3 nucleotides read TGTGCCAGCAGGCCTCCCGGGACAGGGCGGAGAAAGGGCTACACCTTC. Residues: CASRPPGTGRRKGYTF.

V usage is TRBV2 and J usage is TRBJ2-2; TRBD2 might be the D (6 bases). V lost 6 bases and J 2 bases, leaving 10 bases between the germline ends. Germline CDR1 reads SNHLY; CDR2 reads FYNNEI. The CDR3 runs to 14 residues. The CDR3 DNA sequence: TGTGCCAGCAGGGACTACGGAAACACCGGGGAGCTGTTTTTT. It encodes CASRDYGNTGELFF.

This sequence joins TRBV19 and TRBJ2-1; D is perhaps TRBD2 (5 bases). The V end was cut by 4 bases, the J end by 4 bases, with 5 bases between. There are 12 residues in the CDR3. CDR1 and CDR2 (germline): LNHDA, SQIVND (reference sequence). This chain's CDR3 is CASSTGYNEQFF. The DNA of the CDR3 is TGTGCCAGTAGTACGGGATACAATGAGCAGTTCTTC.

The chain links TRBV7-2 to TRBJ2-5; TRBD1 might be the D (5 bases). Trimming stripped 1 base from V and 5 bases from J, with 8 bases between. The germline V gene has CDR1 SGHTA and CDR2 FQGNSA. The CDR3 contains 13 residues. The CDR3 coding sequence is TGTGCCAGCAGCTTAGATCAGGGTGAGACCCAGTACTTC. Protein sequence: CASSLDQGETQYF. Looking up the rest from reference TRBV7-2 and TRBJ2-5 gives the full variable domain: GAGVSQSPSNKVTEKGKDVELRCDPISGHTALYWYRQSLGQGLEFLIYFQGNSAPDKSGLPSDRFSAERTGGSVSTLTIQRTQQEDSAVYLCASSLDQGETQYFGPGTRLLVL.

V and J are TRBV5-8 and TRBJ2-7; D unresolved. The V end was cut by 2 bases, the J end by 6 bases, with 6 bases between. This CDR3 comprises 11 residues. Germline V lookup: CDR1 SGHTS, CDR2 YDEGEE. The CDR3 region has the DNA TGTGCCAGCAGCTTTTCCCGCGAGCAGTACTTC. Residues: CASSFSREQYF.